These 3 T cell receptor beta chains share one sample of origin, sequenced in a study of blood T cell repertoires in COVID-19. Some clones are missing from TCRdb's copy, which holds only in-frame ones; the method was immunoSEQ multiplex PCR. The profile shows under 100,000 clones, roughly 87% of them singletons. Sequencing was performed on peripheral blood. Receptors were obtained from a man between 25 and 39 years old with acute or convalescent COVID-19.

This clone counts as large. The rearrangement joins TRBV5-1 to TRBJ2-6; 7 nucleotides align to TRBD1. V was pared by 0 bases and J by 0 bases, with 15 bases of the junction left unmatched. The CDR3 contains 21 residues. The germline gives CDR1 SGHRS, CDR2 YFSETQ. This CDR3 is CASSLESIEDRLHSGANVLTF. Written as DNA, the CDR3 is TGCGCCAGCAGCTTGGAATCTATCGAGGACAGGCTACACTCTGGGGCCAACGTCCTGACTTTC.

This chain joins TRBV19 and TRBJ1-1; D call uncertain. The CDR3 is made up of 14 amino acids. Germline assignment: CDR1 LNHDA and CDR2 SQIVND (reference sequence). The V end was cut by 7 bases, the J end by 1 base, with 13 bases between. This CDR3 is CASTTMIQNTEAFF. Here the CDR3 DNA reads TGTGCCAGTACCACAATGATACAGAACACTGAAGCTTTCTTT. The full variable domain, its missing parts supplied by reference TRBV19 and TRBJ1-1, is DGGITQSPKYLFRKEGQNVTLSCEQNLNHDAMYWYRQDPGQGLRLIYYSQIVNDFQKGDIAEGYSVSREKKESFPLTVTSAQKNPTAFYLCASTTMIQNTEAFFGQGTRLTVV.

The J gene is TRBJ2-4, the V gene TRBV19; possibly TRBD1 for D (6 bases). Trimming took off 1 base at V and 6 bases at J, with 16 bases between the two ends. The CDR3 spans 16 residues. CDR1 is LNHDA and CDR2 is SQIVND in the germline V gene (reference sequence). DNA of the CDR3: TGTGCCAGTAGTATAGGCATACAGGGAAGGGGAAACATTCAGTACTTC. Translation: CASSIGIQGRGNIQYF.